This T cell receptor beta chain was recovered during a study of blood T cell repertoires in COVID-19. Across the study: Researchers got acute and convalescent COVID-19 samples from the United States, Italy and Spain. T cells, B-cell-depleted T cells, or PBMCs provided the cDNA or gDNA that served as material.

Original methodology: Reference gene primer amplification gave nucleated cell count estimates. Sequencing used immunoSEQ multiplex PCR; TCRdb keeps in-frame clones, though not all of them. V and J calls and clone size come straight from that table; D and trimming were deduced from the DNA. This sample has approximately 180,000 clones, with around nine tenths found just once. Germline CDR1 and CDR2: MNHEY and SVGAGI. The junction had 5 bases not matched to a gene; V was cut back by 6 bases and J by 4 bases. This CDR3 has 14 amino acids. The V and J genes are TRBV6-5 and TRBJ2-5, with 10 bases lining up with TRBD2. The sample comprised peripheral blood. The receptor was isolated from a human donor in a cohort sampled during active COVID-19. DNA of the CDR3: TGTGCCAGCAGAGCGGGGGGGCCGGGAGAGACCCAGTACTTC. This encodes CASRAGGPGETQYF.